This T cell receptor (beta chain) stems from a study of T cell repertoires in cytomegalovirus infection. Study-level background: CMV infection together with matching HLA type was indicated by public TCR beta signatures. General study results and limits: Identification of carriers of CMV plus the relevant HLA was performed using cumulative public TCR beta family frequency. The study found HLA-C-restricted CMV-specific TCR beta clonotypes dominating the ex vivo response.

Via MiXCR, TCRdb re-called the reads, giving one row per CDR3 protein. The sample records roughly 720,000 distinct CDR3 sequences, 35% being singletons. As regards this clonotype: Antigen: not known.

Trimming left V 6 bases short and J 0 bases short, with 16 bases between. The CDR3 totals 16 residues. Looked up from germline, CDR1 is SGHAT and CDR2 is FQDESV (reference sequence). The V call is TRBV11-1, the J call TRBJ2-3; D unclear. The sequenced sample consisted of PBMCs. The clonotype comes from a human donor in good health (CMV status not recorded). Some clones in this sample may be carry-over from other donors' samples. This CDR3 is CASSSLGGSSTDTQYF. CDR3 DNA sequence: TGTGCCAGCAGTTCTCTAGGCGGCTCTAGCACAGATACGCAGTATTTT.